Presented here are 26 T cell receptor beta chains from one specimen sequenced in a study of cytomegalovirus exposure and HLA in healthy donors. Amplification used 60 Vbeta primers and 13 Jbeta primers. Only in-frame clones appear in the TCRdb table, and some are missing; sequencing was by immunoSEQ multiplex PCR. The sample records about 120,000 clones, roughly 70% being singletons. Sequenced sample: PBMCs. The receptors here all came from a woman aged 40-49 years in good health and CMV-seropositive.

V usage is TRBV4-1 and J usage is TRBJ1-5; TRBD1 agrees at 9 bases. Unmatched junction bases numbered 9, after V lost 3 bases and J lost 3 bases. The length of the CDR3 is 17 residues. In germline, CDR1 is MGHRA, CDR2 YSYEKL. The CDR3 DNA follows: TGCGCCAGCAGCCAGTACTCGGACAGGGGTGACAATCAGCCCCAGCATTTT. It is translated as CASSQYSDRGDNQPQHF.

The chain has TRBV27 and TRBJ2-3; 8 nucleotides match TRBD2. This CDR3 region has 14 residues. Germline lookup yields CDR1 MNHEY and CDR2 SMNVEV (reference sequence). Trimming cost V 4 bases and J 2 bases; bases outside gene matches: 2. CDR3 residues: CASSYSGATDTQYF. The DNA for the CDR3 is TGTGCCAGCAGTTATAGCGGGGCCACAGATACGCAGTATTTT.

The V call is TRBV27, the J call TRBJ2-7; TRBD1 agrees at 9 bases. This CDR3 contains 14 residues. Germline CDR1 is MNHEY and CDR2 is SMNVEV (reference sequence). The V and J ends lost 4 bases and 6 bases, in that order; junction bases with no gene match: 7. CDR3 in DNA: TGTGCCAGCAGTTCCACGGACAGGGGTCGCGAGCAGTACTTC. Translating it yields CASSSTDRGREQYF.

The CDR3 region has the DNA TGTGCCAGTAGGGAAACAGGGTTGAACACTGAAGCTTTCTTT. This translates into CASRETGLNTEAFF. This rearrangement joins TRBV19 to TRBJ1-1; the D gene is possibly TRBD1 (6 bases). This CDR3 contains 14 residues. Per the germline V gene, CDR1 is LNHDA and CDR2 is SQIVND (reference sequence). Trimming took 6 bases from V and 0 from J, leaving 11 bases between them.

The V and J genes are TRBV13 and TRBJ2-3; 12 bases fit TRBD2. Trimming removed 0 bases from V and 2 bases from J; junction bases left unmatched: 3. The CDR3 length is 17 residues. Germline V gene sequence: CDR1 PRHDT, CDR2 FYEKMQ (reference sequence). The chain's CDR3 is CASSLGLAGGPTDTQYF. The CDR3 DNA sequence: TGTGCCAGCAGCTTAGGCCTAGCGGGAGGGCCCACAGATACGCAGTATTTT.

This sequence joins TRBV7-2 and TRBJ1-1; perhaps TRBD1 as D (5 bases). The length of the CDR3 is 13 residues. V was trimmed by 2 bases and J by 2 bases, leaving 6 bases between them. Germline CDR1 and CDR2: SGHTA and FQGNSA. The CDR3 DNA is TGTGCCAGCAGCTTAAGGGGTAACACTGAAGCTTTCTTT. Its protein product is CASSLRGNTEAFF.

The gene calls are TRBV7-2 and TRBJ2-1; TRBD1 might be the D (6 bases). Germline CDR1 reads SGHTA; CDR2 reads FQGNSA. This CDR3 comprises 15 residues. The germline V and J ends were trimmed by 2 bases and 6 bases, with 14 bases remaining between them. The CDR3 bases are TGTGCCAGCAGCTTACTAGGGGGAGTTGGCAATGAGCAGTTCTTC. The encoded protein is CASSLLGGVGNEQFF.

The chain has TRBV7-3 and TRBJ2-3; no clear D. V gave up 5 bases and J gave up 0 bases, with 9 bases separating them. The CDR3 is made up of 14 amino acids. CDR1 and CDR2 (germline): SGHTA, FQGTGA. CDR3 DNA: TGTGCCAGCAGCCACTTGACTAGCACAGATACGCAGTATTTT. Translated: CASSHLTSTDTQYF. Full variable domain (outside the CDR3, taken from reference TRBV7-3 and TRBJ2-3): GAGVSQTPSNKVTEKGKYVELRCDPISGHTALYWYRQSLGQGPEFLIYFQGTGAADDSGLPNDRFFAVRPEGSVSTLKIQRTERGDSAVYLCASSHLTSTDTQYFGPGTRLTVL.

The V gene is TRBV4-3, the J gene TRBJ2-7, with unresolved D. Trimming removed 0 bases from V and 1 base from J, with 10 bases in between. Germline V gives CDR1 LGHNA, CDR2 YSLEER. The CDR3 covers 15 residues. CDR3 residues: CASSQDTRISYEQYF. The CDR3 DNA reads TGCGCCAGCAGCCAAGATACGAGGATTTCCTACGAGCAGTACTTC.

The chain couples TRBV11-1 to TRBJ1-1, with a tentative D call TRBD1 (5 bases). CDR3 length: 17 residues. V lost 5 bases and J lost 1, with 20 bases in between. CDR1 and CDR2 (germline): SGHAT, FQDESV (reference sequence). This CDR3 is CASSRTGGRLGNTEAFF. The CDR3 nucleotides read TGTGCCAGCAGCCGTACAGGAGGGCGCCTCGGGAACACTGAAGCTTTCTTT.

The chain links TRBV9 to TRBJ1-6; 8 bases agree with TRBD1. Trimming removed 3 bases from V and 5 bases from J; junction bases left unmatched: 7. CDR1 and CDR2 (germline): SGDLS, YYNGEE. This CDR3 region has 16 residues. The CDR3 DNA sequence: TGTGCCAGCAGCGACGACAGGGGCGGCGATAATTCACCCCTCCACTTT. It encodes CASSDDRGGDNSPLHF.

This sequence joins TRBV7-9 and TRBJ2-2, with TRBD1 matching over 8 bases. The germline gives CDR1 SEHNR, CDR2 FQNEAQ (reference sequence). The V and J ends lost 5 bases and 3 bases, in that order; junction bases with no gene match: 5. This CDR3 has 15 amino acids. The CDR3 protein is CASSPGTGYTGELFF. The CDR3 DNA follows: TGTGCCAGCAGCCCCGGGACAGGTTACACCGGGGAGCTGTTTTTT.

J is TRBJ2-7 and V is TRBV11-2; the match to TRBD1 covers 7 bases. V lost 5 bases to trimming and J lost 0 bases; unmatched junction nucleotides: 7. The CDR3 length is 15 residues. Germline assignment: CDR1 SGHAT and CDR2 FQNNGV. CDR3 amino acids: CASSQGDSPSYEQYF. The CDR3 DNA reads TGTGCCAGCAGCCAAGGGGACAGTCCCTCCTACGAGCAGTACTTC.

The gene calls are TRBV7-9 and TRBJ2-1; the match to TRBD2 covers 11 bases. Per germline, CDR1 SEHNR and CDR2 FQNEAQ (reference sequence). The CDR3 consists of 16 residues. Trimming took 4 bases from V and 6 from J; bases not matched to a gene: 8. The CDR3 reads CASSYNSGRALNEQFF. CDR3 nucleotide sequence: TGTGCCAGCAGCTACAATAGCGGGAGGGCCCTCAATGAGCAGTTCTTC.

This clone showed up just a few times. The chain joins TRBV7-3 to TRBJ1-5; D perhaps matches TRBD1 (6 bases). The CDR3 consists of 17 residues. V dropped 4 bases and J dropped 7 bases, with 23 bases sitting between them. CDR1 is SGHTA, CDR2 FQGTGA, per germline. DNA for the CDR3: TGTGCCAGCAGCTGGACCGTCATCCAGGGGTCACGGCAGCCCCAGCATTTT. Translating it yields CASSWTVIQGSRQPQHF.

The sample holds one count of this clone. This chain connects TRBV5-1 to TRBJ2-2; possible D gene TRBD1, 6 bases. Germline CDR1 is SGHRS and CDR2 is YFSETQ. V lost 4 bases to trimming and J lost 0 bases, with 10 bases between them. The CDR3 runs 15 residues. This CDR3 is CASSPGHPNTGELFF. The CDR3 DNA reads TGCGCCAGCAGCCCGGGACACCCGAACACCGGGGAGCTGTTTTTT.

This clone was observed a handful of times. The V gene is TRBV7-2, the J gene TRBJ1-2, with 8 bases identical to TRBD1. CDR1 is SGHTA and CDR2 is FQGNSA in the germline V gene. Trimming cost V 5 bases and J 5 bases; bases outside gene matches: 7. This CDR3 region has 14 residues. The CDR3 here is CASSHRGTRYGYTF. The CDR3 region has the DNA TGTGCCAGCAGCCACAGGGGGACTCGATATGGCTACACCTTC.

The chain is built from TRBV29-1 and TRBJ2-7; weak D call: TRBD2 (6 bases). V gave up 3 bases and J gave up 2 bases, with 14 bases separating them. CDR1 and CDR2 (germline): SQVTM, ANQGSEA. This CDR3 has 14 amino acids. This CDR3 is CSVDGFGGAYEQYF. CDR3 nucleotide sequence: TGCAGCGTTGATGGGTTCGGAGGGGCCTACGAGCAGTACTTC.

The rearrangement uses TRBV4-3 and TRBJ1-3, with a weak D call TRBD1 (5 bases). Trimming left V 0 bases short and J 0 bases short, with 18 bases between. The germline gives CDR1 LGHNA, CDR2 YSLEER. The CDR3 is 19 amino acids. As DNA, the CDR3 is TGCGCCAGCAGCCAAGAGGACCTATCACGGGGGGGCTCTGGAAACACCATATATTTT. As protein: CASSQEDLSRGGSGNTIYF.

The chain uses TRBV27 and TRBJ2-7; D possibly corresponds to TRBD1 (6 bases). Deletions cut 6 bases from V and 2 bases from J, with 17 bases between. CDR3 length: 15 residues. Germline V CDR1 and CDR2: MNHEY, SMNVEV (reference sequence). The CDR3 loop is CASSSSPGVPYEQYF. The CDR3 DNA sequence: TGTGCCAGCAGCTCCTCTCCAGGGGTGCCCTACGAGCAGTACTTC.

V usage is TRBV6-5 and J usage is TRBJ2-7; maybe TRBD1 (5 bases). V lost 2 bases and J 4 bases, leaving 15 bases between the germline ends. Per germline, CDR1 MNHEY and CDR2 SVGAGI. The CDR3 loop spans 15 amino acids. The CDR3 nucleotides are TGTGCCAGCAGTTACGGTGGTTCTCAGGGTTACGAGCAGTACTTC. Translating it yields CASSYGGSQGYEQYF.

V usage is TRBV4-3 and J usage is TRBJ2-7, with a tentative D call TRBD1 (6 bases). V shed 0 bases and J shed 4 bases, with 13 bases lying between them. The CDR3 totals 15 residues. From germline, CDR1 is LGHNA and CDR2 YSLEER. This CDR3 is CASSQDGGTRYEQYF. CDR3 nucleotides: TGCGCCAGCAGCCAAGATGGGGGCACAAGATACGAGCAGTACTTC.

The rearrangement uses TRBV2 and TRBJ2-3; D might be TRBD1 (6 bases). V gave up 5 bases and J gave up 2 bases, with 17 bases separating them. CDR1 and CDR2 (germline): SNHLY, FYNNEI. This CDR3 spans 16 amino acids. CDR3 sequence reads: CASSRSPGTPTDTQYF. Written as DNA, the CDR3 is TGTGCCAGCAGTCGAAGTCCCGGGACACCCACAGATACGCAGTATTTT.

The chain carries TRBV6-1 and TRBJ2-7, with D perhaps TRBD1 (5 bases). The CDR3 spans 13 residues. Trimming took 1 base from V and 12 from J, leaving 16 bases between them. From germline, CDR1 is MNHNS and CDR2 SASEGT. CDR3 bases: TGTGCCAGCAGTGAAGGCCAGGGCCCCGTTACGTACTTC. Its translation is CASSEGQGPVTYF.

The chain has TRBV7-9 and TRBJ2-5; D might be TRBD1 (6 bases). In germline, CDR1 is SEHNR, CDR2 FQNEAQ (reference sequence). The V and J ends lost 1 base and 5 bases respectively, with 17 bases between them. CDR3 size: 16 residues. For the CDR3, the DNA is TGTGCCAGCAGCTTAGAGGGACACCTCTCGAGGGAGACCCAGTACTTC. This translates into CASSLEGHLSRETQYF.

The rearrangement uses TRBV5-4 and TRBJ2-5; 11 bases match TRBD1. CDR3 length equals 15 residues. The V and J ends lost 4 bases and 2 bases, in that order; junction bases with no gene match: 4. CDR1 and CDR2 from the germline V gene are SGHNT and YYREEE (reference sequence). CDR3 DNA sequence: TGTGCCAGCAGCACCGGGACAGGGGGACAAGAGACCCAGTACTTC. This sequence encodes CASSTGTGGQETQYF.